The rows below give T cell receptor beta chains drawn from one sample of a study of control samples from healthy donors and cancer patients. Assay used: immunoSEQ multiplex PCR; TCRdb lists only in-frame clones, some missing. The sample contains approximately 150,000 clones, just over 85% of which appear only once. Sequencing was performed on blood. These receptors originate from a man between 18 and 29 years old in good health. The CDR3 runs from the conserved cysteine through the conserved F or W. A D gene is named only where the DNA matches it firmly. A row's size may be missing; if present it is once, few, many or a size class.

D gene	V gene	J gene	clone size	CDR3 DNA	CDR3 protein
.	TRBV4-1	TRBJ2-7	.	TGCGCCAGCAGCCAAGTCAACGGTCCAGGTCCCGCCGAGTACGAGCAGTACTTC	CASSQVNGPGPAEYEQYF
.	TRBV28	TRBJ2-3	.	TGTGCCAGCAGGGGGCGCCGGGGCGATACGCAGTATTTT	CASRGRRGDTQYF
.	TRBV9	TRBJ2-5	.	TGTGCCAGCGGGGACGGGGAGACCCAGTACTTC	CASGDGETQYF
TRBD2	TRBV5-1	TRBJ2-7	.	TGCGCCAGCAGCTTGCTGGGAGGGGCCGAGCAGTACTTC	CASSLLGGAEQYF
.	TRBV7-2	TRBJ2-7	.	TGTGCCAGCAGCTCTAACCCCGGGGGCCGAAGCTCCTACGAGCAGTACTTC	CASSSNPGGRSSYEQYF
.	TRBV4-3	TRBJ1-2	once	TGCGCCAGCAGCCAGAACGGGGGGGATGACTATGGCTACACCTTC	CASSQNGGDDYGYTF
TRBD1	TRBV28	TRBJ1-5	.	TGTGCCAGCAGAACCGGGACAGGAATTTATAGCAATCAGCCCCAGCATTTT	CASRTGTGIYSNQPQHF
.	TRBV11-2	TRBJ2-1	.	TGTGCCAGCAGCTTAGACGGGGGCTCCTACAATGAGCAGTTCTTC	CASSLDGGSYNEQFF
.	TRBV19	TRBJ2-1	.	TGTGCCAGTAGTATTTCCAGAAACAATGAGCAGTTCTTC	CASSISRNNEQFF
.	TRBV7-2	TRBJ2-7	.	TGTGCCAGCAGCTTAGCGGGGGAGGGGGCGGGGGCCTACGAGCAGTACTTC	CASSLAGEGAGAYEQYF
.	TRBV5-6	TRBJ1-6	.	TGTGCCAGCAGCCATCTTTCGGGGAATTCACCCCTCCACTTT	CASSHLSGNSPLHF
.	TRBV18	TRBJ2-7	.	TGTGCCAGCTCACCCAAAGGGGAGGGGGCTTCGTACGAGCAGTACTTC	CASSPKGEGASYEQYF
.	TRBV2	TRBJ1-1	.	TGTGCCAGCAGTCCGGACAGCTTGAACACTGAAGCTTTCTTT	CASSPDSLNTEAFF
TRBD1	TRBV7-6	TRBJ2-1	.	TGTGCCAGCAGCCTCAACCCGACAGGGGCGCAGTTCTTC	CASSLNPTGAQFF
TRBD1	TRBV9	TRBJ2-3	.	TGTGCCAGCAGCTGGGGACAGGGCCCCACAGATACGCAGTATTTT	CASSWGQGPTDTQYF
TRBD1	TRBV27	TRBJ2-7	.	TGTGCCAGCAGTCGAACCGGGACAGGGACGGTGATATTCTACGAGCAGTACTTC	CASSRTGTGTVIFYEQYF
TRBD1	TRBV28	TRBJ1-5	.	TGTGCCAGCAGACCCGGACAGGGCCCCAAGCAGCCCCAGCATTTT	CASRPGQGPKQPQHF
.	TRBV29-1	TRBJ1-3	.	TGCAGCGTTGAAGAGCGGAGAAACACCATATATTTT	CSVEERRNTIYF
TRBD2	TRBV4-3	TRBJ2-2	.	TGCGCCAGCAGTCTCGGGACTAGCGGGGACCGGGAGCTGTTTTTT	CASSLGTSGDRELFF
.	TRBV13	TRBJ2-5	.	TGTGCCAGCAGCTTAGGACTGGAAGAAAAAGAGACCCAGTACTTC	CASSLGLEEKETQYF
TRBD2	TRBV9	TRBJ2-3	.	TGTGCCAGCAGCGCTACTAGCGGGGGAGGCCCTAGCACAGATACGCAGTATTTT	CASSATSGGGPSTDTQYF
TRBD2	TRBV24-1	TRBJ2-1	once	TGTGCCACCAGTGATTTGCCTCCTAGCGGGGGGTCCTACAATGAGCAGTTCTTC	CATSDLPPSGGSYNEQFF
.	TRBV28	TRBJ2-7	.	TGTGCCAGCAGTTTTTGGCGGGCTGGTGGCGACGAGCAGTACTTC	CASSFWRAGGDEQYF
.	TRBV11-2	TRBJ2-2	.	TGTGCCAGCAGCCTCAGGCGGGGCACGGGCACCGGGGAGCTGTTTTTT	CASSLRRGTGTGELFF
.	TRBV4-2	TRBJ2-3	.	TGTGCCAGCAGCCAAGAGTTAGGGCTAGCATTTAAGGGTACGCAGTATTTT	CASSQELGLAFKGTQYF
.	TRBV4-1	TRBJ1-4	.	TGCGCCAGCAGCCCAGGACCGGAGGATGAAAAACTGTTTTTT	CASSPGPEDEKLFF
.	TRBV18	TRBJ1-3	.	TGTGCCAGCTCACCACCGGGGTTGGAGGGGCCGGGAAACACCATATATTTT	CASSPPGLEGPGNTIYF
.	TRBV4-2	TRBJ2-3	.	TGTGCCAGCAGCCCCCGAGGTTCGTTAGATACGCAGTATTTT	CASSPRGSLDTQYF
.	TRBV5-1	TRBJ2-2	.	TGCGCCAGCAGCTTGGAAGCCTGGGAGCTGTTTTTT	CASSLEAWELFF
.	TRBV25-1	TRBJ1-2	.	TGTGCCAGCAGCGAGGGGGGTGGCGGCTACACCTTC	CASSEGGGGYTF
TRBD1	TRBV28	TRBJ1-4	.	TGTGCCAGCAGTCAGACAGGGGGCAGTGAAAAACTGTTTTTT	CASSQTGGSEKLFF
TRBD1	TRBV9	TRBJ2-2	.	TGTGCCAGCAGCAACATGGGACAGGGCGGCGGGGAGCTGTTTTTT	CASSNMGQGGGELFF
.	TRBV6-5	TRBJ1-4	.	TGTGCCAGCAGTTCTTCCCCACCAACTAATGAAAAACTGTTTTTT	CASSSSPPTNEKLFF
.	TRBV6-5	TRBJ1-6	.	TGTGCCAGCAGTTACCGGATACAGGCTAATTCACCCCTCCACTTT	CASSYRIQANSPLHF
.	TRBV28	TRBJ2-7	.	TGTGCCAGCAGTTTAACGGAATCCTACGAGCAGTACTTC	CASSLTESYEQYF
TRBD2	TRBV19	TRBJ2-1	.	TGTGCCAGTAGTCCTAGCGGGGGGCGGAATGAGCAGTTCTTC	CASSPSGGRNEQFF
.	TRBV12-3/TRBV12-4	TRBJ2-1	.	TGTGCCAGCAGTTACAGCTACAATGAGCAGTTCTTC	CASSYSYNEQFF
.	TRBV19	TRBJ2-1	once	TGTGCCAGTACCCCGGCCGGGAGCTCCTACAATGAGCAGTTCTTC	CASTPAGSSYNEQFF
TRBD1	TRBV30	TRBJ1-2	few	TGTGCCTGGAGAGCTTCCGGGACAGGGCACTATGGCTACACCTTC	CAWRASGTGHYGYTF
.	TRBV7-2	TRBJ2-1	.	TGTGCCAGCAGCTTAGTTGTGGGGGACTCCTACAATGAGCAGTTCTTC	CASSLVVGDSYNEQFF
.	TRBV28	TRBJ1-1	.	TGTGCCAGCAGCGGGTCCGACACTGAAGCTTTCTTT	CASSGSDTEAFF
TRBD1	TRBV27	TRBJ1-2	.	TGTGCCAGCCGTGCGACAGGGACAGAAGGCTACACCTTC	CASRATGTEGYTF
.	TRBV12-3/TRBV12-4	TRBJ2-1	few	TGTGCCAGCAGTTTAACCAGGGACGGTGAGCAGTTCTTC	CASSLTRDGEQFF
.	TRBV5-4	TRBJ2-1	.	TGTGCCAGCAGCTTGACCGATGAGCAGTTCTTC	CASSLTDEQFF
TRBD2	TRBV7-2	TRBJ2-1	.	TGTGCCAGCAGCAGTTCCGGGACTAACCTTGGGCAGTTCTTC	CASSSSGTNLGQFF